The rows below give T cell receptor beta chains drawn from one sample of a study of Graves' ophthalmopathy and Graves' hyperthyroidism. TCRdb ran MiXCR on the multiplex PCR reads and lists one entry per CDR3 protein. Found here are under 250,000 distinct CDR3 sequences, roughly 27% of them singletons; the top ten hold over 7.5%. The sequenced sample was peripheral blood. Receptors were obtained from a man aged 50-59 years with Graves' ophthalmopathy. CDR3s include the opening cysteine and the closing phenylalanine or tryptophan. Each record gives: V gene, clone size, D gene, J gene, CDR3 protein, CDR3 DNA. D genes are given only for firm matches. Some rows mark clone size as missing; the rest say once, few, many or name a class of expanded clone.

V: TRBV2; size: -; D: -; J: TRBJ1-6; CDR3: CASKGQTNSPLHF; DNA: TGTGCCAGCAAAGGACAGACGAATTCACCCCTCCACTTT
V: TRBV19; size: -; D: -; J: TRBJ1-1; CDR3: CASSIGGSNTEAFF; DNA: TGTGCCAGTAGTATAGGCGGATCCAACACTGAAGCTTTCTTT
V: TRBV28; size: many; D: TRBD1; J: TRBJ1-3; CDR3: CASSLFSWDRDSGNTIYF; DNA: TGTGCCAGCAGTTTATTTAGCTGGGACAGGGATTCTGGAAACACCATATATTTT
V: TRBV6-5; size: many; D: -; J: TRBJ1-2; CDR3: CASSYSAGGYGYTF; DNA: TGTGCCAGCAGTTACTCTGCGGGGGGTTATGGCTACACCTTC
V: TRBV12-3/TRBV12-4; size: many; D: -; J: TRBJ1-6; CDR3: CASSLAVNSPLHF; DNA: TGTGCCAGCAGTTTAGCAGTGAATTCACCCCTCCACTTT
V: TRBV28; size: many; D: TRBD1; J: TRBJ1-2; CDR3: CASTSSPKGARDDYGYTF; DNA: TGTGCCAGCACCTCCAGTCCGAAGGGGGCGCGAGACGACTATGGCTACACCTTC
V: TRBV20-1; size: many; D: -; J: TRBJ2-2; CDR3: CSARAERANTGELFF; DNA: TGCAGTGCTAGGGCAGAACGTGCGAACACCGGGGAGCTGTTTTTT
V: TRBV4-1; size: many; D: TRBD1; J: TRBJ2-2; CDR3: CASSQEETGTTGELFF; DNA: TGCGCCAGCAGCCAAGAGGAGACAGGGACCACCGGGGAGCTGTTTTTT
V: TRBV7-2; size: many; D: -; J: TRBJ2-2; CDR3: CASSLRSRGSTGELFF; DNA: TGTGCCAGCAGCTTAAGGAGTAGGGGATCCACCGGGGAGCTGTTTTTT
V: TRBV12-3/TRBV12-4; size: many; D: -; J: TRBJ1-1; CDR3: CASSLFYSSSKAEAFF; DNA: TGTGCCAGCAGTTTATTCTACAGCAGTTCGAAGGCTGAAGCTTTCTTT
V: TRBV24-1; size: many; D: -; J: TRBJ1-1; CDR3: CATSDFQDDRFF; DNA: TGTGCCACCAGTGATTTCCAGGACGACAGGTTCTTT
V: TRBV12-3/TRBV12-4; size: many; D: TRBD2; J: TRBJ2-7; CDR3: CASSGTSANSYEQYF; DNA: TGTGCCAGCAGTGGGACTAGCGCCAACTCCTACGAGCAGTACTTC
V: TRBV7-2; size: many; D: -; J: TRBJ1-5; CDR3: CASSLDSTYHQPQHF; DNA: TGTGCCAGCAGCTTAGATTCGACATACCATCAGCCCCAGCATTTT
V: TRBV20-1; size: -; D: TRBD2; J: TRBJ2-2; CDR3: CSARGLAGGPNTGELFF; DNA: TGCAGTGCTAGAGGACTAGCGGGGGGGCCGAACACCGGGGAGCTGTTTTTT
V: TRBV2; size: many; D: -; J: TRBJ2-5; CDR3: CASSENSGRETQYF; DNA: TGTGCCAGCAGTGAAAATTCCGGCCGGGAGACCCAGTACTTC
V: TRBV6-1; size: -; D: -; J: TRBJ1-1; CDR3: CASRIRHQSTEAFF; DNA: TGTGCCAGCAGAATTAGACACCAATCCACTGAAGCTTTCTTT
V: TRBV7-8; size: many; D: -; J: TRBJ2-2; CDR3: CASSLPPRLVNSVANTGELFF; DNA: TGTGCCAGCAGCTTACCCCCCCGACTGGTCAACTCCGTAGCGAACACCGGGGAGCTGTTTTTT
V: TRBV6-5; size: -; D: TRBD2; J: TRBJ2-2; CDR3: CASSYSWVAGTGELFF; DNA: TGTGCCAGCAGTTACTCGTGGGTAGCGGGAACCGGGGAGCTGTTTTTT
V: TRBV20-1; size: -; D: -; J: TRBJ2-7; CDR3: CSARDGGQGYEQYF; DNA: TGCAGTGCTAGAGATGGGGGGCAGGGCTACGAGCAGTACTTC
V: TRBV12-3/TRBV12-4; size: many; D: -; J: TRBJ2-3; CDR3: CASTWGAGSQYF; DNA: TGTGCCAGCACCTGGGGAGCGGGTTCGCAGTATTTT
V: TRBV7-2; size: many; D: TRBD2; J: TRBJ2-5; CDR3: CASSLFLAGGVGETQYF; DNA: TGTGCCAGCAGCTTATTTTTGGCGGGAGGGGTGGGAGAGACCCAGTACTTC
V: TRBV19; size: -; D: -; J: TRBJ1-5; CDR3: CASSIPWDENQPQHF; DNA: TGTGCCAGTAGTATCCCTTGGGACGAAAATCAGCCCCAGCATTTT
V: TRBV20-1; size: many; D: -; J: TRBJ1-5; CDR3: CSATDPPNYNQPQHF; DNA: TGCAGTGCTACCGATCCCCCTAATTATAATCAGCCCCAGCATTTT
V: TRBV7-2; size: -; D: -; J: TRBJ2-7; CDR3: CASSLVGPGDEQYF; DNA: TGTGCCAGCAGCTTAGTGGGGCCGGGGGACGAGCAGTACTTC
V: TRBV5-1; size: many; D: -; J: TRBJ1-1; CDR3: CASSLSQTNTEAFF; DNA: TGCGCCAGCAGCTTGTCCCAGACGAACACTGAAGCTTTCTTT
V: TRBV19; size: many; D: TRBD1; J: TRBJ2-5; CDR3: CASSKGRGNGETQYF; DNA: TGTGCCAGTAGTAAGGGCAGGGGGAACGGAGAGACCCAGTACTTC
V: TRBV12-3/TRBV12-4; size: many; D: -; J: TRBJ2-5; CDR3: CASSLQGKTQYF; DNA: TGTGCCAGCAGTTTACAGGGGAAGACCCAGTACTTC
V: TRBV27; size: many; D: -; J: TRBJ2-7; CDR3: CASSLLDGEQYF; DNA: TGTGCCAGCAGTTTACTAGACGGCGAGCAGTACTTC
V: TRBV28; size: -; D: -; J: TRBJ1-6; CDR3: CASSITGNSPLHF; DNA: TGTGCCAGCAGTATCACGGGGAATTCACCCCTCCACTTT
V: TRBV11-2; size: -; D: -; J: TRBJ2-7; CDR3: CASSLDGVTYYEQYF; DNA: TGTGCCAGCAGCTTAGACGGGGTGACTTACTACGAGCAGTACTTC
V: TRBV11-2; size: few; D: TRBD1; J: TRBJ2-7; CDR3: CASSLVGTGPYEQYF; DNA: TGTGCCAGCAGCTTAGTCGGGACAGGGCCCTACGAGCAGTACTTC
V: TRBV28; size: -; D: -; J: TRBJ2-5; CDR3: CASSLESGYVETQYF; DNA: TGTGCCAGCAGTCTTGAGTCAGGGTATGTGGAGACCCAGTACTTC
V: TRBV6-5; size: -; D: TRBD1; J: TRBJ1-6; CDR3: CASSFGTALSPLHF; DNA: TGTGCCAGCAGTTTCGGGACAGCGCTTTCACCCCTCCACTTT
V: TRBV2; size: many; D: -; J: TRBJ2-5; CDR3: CASSERARTQYF; DNA: TGTGCCAGCAGTGAGCGGGCCAGGACCCAGTACTTC
V: TRBV2; size: many; D: TRBD1; J: TRBJ1-5; CDR3: CASSSDRGGQPQHF; DNA: TGTGCCAGCAGTTCAGACAGGGGTGGCCAGCCCCAGCATTTT
V: TRBV13; size: -; D: TRBD1; J: TRBJ1-2; CDR3: CASGVPGQGARGYTF; DNA: TGTGCCAGCGGAGTCCCGGGGCAGGGGGCGCGTGGCTACACCTTC
V: TRBV27; size: -; D: -; J: TRBJ2-7; CDR3: CASKGSRSYEQYF; DNA: TGTGCCAGCAAAGGTAGCCGCTCCTACGAGCAGTACTTC
V: TRBV28; size: -; D: -; J: TRBJ1-1; CDR3: CASSFFGRGNTEAFF; DNA: TGTGCCAGCAGTTTTTTTGGTAGGGGAAACACTGAAGCTTTCTTT
V: TRBV27; size: many; D: TRBD1; J: TRBJ2-5; CDR3: CASSTSHTGAGETQYF; DNA: TGTGCCAGCAGTACATCGCACACAGGGGCCGGAGAGACCCAGTACTTC
V: TRBV12-3/TRBV12-4; size: many; D: -; J: TRBJ2-7; CDR3: CASSPGLNYEQYF; DNA: TGTGCCAGCAGTCCCGGACTAAACTACGAGCAGTACTTC
V: TRBV20-1; size: -; D: -; J: TRBJ1-3; CDR3: CSARLPGSRTGNTIYF; DNA: TGCAGTGCTAGACTCCCCGGTTCCCGAACAGGAAACACCATATATTTT
V: TRBV5-1; size: -; D: -; J: TRBJ1-1; CDR3: CASSLDGGRAFF; DNA: TGCGCCAGCAGCTTGGATGGGGGAAGAGCTTTCTTT
V: TRBV11-1; size: -; D: TRBD2; J: TRBJ2-5; CDR3: CASSLGSGRAGAETQYF; DNA: TGTGCCAGCAGCTTAGGTAGCGGGAGGGCCGGAGCGGAGACCCAGTACTTC
V: TRBV7-9; size: few; D: -; J: TRBJ2-7; CDR3: CASSHRDKNYEQYF; DNA: TGTGCCAGCAGCCACCGGGACAAAAACTACGAGCAGTACTTC
V: TRBV4-2; size: many; D: TRBD2; J: TRBJ2-7; CDR3: CASSLTRLAGGTYEQYF; DNA: TGTGCCAGCAGCCTTACCCGACTAGCGGGAGGGACCTACGAGCAGTACTTC
V: TRBV6-2/TRBV6-3; size: many; D: -; J: TRBJ2-7; CDR3: CANGRSDYEQYF; DNA: TGTGCCAATGGGCGGAGCGACTACGAGCAGTACTTC
V: TRBV9; size: many; D: -; J: TRBJ1-5; CDR3: CASSSGTGNQPQHF; DNA: TGTGCCAGCAGCTCCGGGACGGGCAATCAGCCCCAGCATTTT
V: TRBV6-1; size: -; D: -; J: TRBJ1-2; CDR3: CASSDSSSYGYTF; DNA: TGTGCCAGCAGTGACAGCTCTTCATATGGCTACACCTTC
V: TRBV12-3/TRBV12-4; size: many; D: -; J: TRBJ1-6; CDR3: CASSSSGEVESPLHF; DNA: TGTGCCAGCAGTTCCTCTGGGGAGGTAGAATCACCCCTCCACTTT
V: TRBV7-2; size: many; D: TRBD1; J: TRBJ2-7; CDR3: CASSLRTGGEYEQYF; DNA: TGTGCCAGCAGCTTAAGGACAGGGGGCGAGTACGAGCAGTACTTC
V: TRBV2; size: many; D: -; J: TRBJ1-2; CDR3: CASSENRAPGYTF; DNA: TGTGCCAGCAGTGAAAACAGGGCACCAGGCTACACCTTC